These 17 T cell receptor beta chains originate from one sample sequenced in a study of T cells in Graves' hyperthyroidism and ophthalmopathy. Regions amplified from RNA transcripts were the TCR beta CDR3 regions. The TCR CDR3 was amplified in a first-round RT-PCR using the HTBI primer set. TCRdb re-analysed the multiplex PCR reads in MiXCR, keeping a single row per CDR3 protein. The sample lists more than 300,000 distinct CDR3 sequences; roughly 13% were seen once. The sequencing input was blood. These receptor sequences come from a woman aged 60 to 75 with Graves' hyperthyroidism.

This clonotype has a handful of counts. This chain connects TRBV19 to TRBJ2-3; D is uncertain. The CDR3 is 11 amino acids. The V gene's germline CDR1 is LNHDA and CDR2 SQIVND (reference sequence). The germline V and J ends were trimmed by 5 bases and 2 bases, with 2 bases remaining between them. This CDR3 reads CASSHTDTQYF. DNA for the CDR3: TGTGCCAGTAGTCACACAGATACGCAGTATTTT.

This clonotype showed up just a few times. The CDR3 DNA follows: TGTGCCAGCAGGCAGCACTATGGCTACACCTTC. Translation gives CASRQHYGYTF. The rearrangement joins TRBV6-2 or TRBV6-3 to TRBJ1-2; no definite D call. The V gene lost 6 bases and the J gene lost 3 bases, with 5 bases spanning the gap. CDR1 is MNHEY and CDR2 is SVGEGT in the germline V gene. The CDR3 runs 11 residues.

The chain joins TRBV11-2 to TRBJ2-1; 12 nucleotides agree with TRBD2. CDR3 length equals 17 residues. The J segment lost 8 bases and the V segment lost 1 base, leaving 9 bases of the junction unmatched. CDR1 is SGHAT and CDR2 is FQNNGV in the germline V gene. The CDR3 nucleotides read TGTGCCAGCAGCTTAGTAGCTAGCGGGAGGGCCTTGTATGAGCAGTTCTTC. Amino acid sequence: CASSLVASGRALYEQFF.

The V and J genes are TRBV7-9 and TRBJ1-1; D is unclear. V lost 11 bases and J 2 bases, leaving 12 bases between the germline ends. The CDR3 totals 12 residues. The germline V gene has CDR1 SEHNR and CDR2 FQNEAQ (reference sequence). The CDR3 DNA reads as TGTGCCGACCCTCCTGGCAACACTGAAGCTTTCTTT. Translation: CADPPGNTEAFF.

This clonotype was seen many times. This rearrangement joins TRBV7-9 to TRBJ1-1, with a tentative D call TRBD1 (5 bases). Trimming left V 2 bases short and J 13 bases short, with 17 bases between. CDR1 SEHNR and CDR2 FQNEAQ come from the germline V gene (reference sequence). This CDR3 region has 13 residues. DNA for the CDR3: TGTGCCAGCAGCTTAACGGGGGTAGGAGAGCTTTTCTTT. Residues: CASSLTGVGELFF.

The chain couples TRBV3-1 to TRBJ2-7; 8 positions match TRBD2. V lost 4 bases to trimming and J lost 6 bases; unmatched junction nucleotides: 5. This CDR3 region has 13 residues. Looked up from germline, CDR1 is LGHDT and CDR2 is YNNKEL (reference sequence). This chain's CDR3 is CASSRAGTSEQYF. The DNA for the CDR3 is TGTGCCAGCAGCCGGGCCGGGACTAGCGAGCAGTACTTC.

This clonotype was observed a few times. The V and J genes are TRBV19 and TRBJ1-1; D is unresolved. The length of the CDR3 is 14 residues. V gave up 3 bases and J gave up 3 bases, with 11 bases separating them. The germline CDR1 and CDR2 sequences are LNHDA and SQIVND (reference sequence). CDR3 sequence reads: CASSMRGFDTEAFF. CDR3 sequence (DNA): TGTGCCAGTAGTATGCGGGGATTCGACACTGAAGCTTTCTTT.

This clonotype was found many times. V and J are TRBV29-1 and TRBJ1-1; D may be TRBD1 (5 bases). The germline V gene encodes CDR1 SQVTM and CDR2 ANQGSEA. V gave up 6 bases and J gave up 4 bases, with 21 bases separating them. This CDR3 is 15 amino acids long. Here the CDR3 DNA reads TGCAGCGTGACCGGGGGGGGAGGTGGGACCACTGAAGCTTTCTTT. Its translation: CSVTGGGGGTTEAFF.

Ten or more counts support this clonotype. The V call is TRBV2, the J call TRBJ2-7; a possible D gene is TRBD1 (5 bases). Trimming removed 2 bases at V and 6 bases at J, with 11 bases between. The CDR3 extends over 13 amino acids. The germline CDR1 and CDR2 sequences are SNHLY and FYNNEI. For the CDR3, the DNA is TGTGCCAGCAGTGAATCAGGGTGGCGCGAGCAGTACTTC. It is translated as CASSESGWREQYF.

This clonotype was picked up many times. The V call is TRBV2, the J call TRBJ2-3, with D perhaps TRBD2 (5 bases). The CDR3 covers 15 residues. Deletions cut 2 bases from V and 1 base from J, with 10 bases between. Germline lookup yields CDR1 SNHLY and CDR2 FYNNEI. The CDR3 spells CASSEQGLGTDTQYF. CDR3 coding DNA: TGTGCCAGCAGTGAACAAGGACTCGGCACAGATACGCAGTATTTT.

The genes are TRBV20-1 and TRBJ2-1, with D possibly TRBD2 on 5 matching bases. V lost 0 bases and J 2 bases, leaving 11 bases between the germline ends. CDR1 DFQATT and CDR2 SNEGSKA come from the germline V gene (reference sequence). This CDR3 is built from 15 residues. The CDR3 DNA reads TGCAGTGCTAGAGATCTACTAGTCACCTACAATGAGCAGTTCTTC. It specifies CSARDLLVTYNEQFF.

V and J are TRBV7-3 and TRBJ2-7; D might be TRBD1 or TRBD2, each matching 5 bases. V was shortened by 2 bases and J by 6 bases, with 11 bases between the two germline ends. The germline gives CDR1 SGHTA, CDR2 FQGTGA. The CDR3 sequence is 13 residues long. The CDR3 reads CASSLHTGGEQYF. The CDR3 nucleotides read TGTGCCAGCAGCTTACATACAGGAGGCGAGCAGTACTTC.

This clonotype showed up many times. The chain uses TRBV27 and TRBJ2-1, with D hard to call. This CDR3 comprises 16 residues. From germline, CDR1 is MNHEY and CDR2 SMNVEV (reference sequence). The V gene lost 6 bases and the J gene lost 0 bases, with 15 bases spanning the gap. CDR3 region: CASSPSPSSSYNEQFF. The DNA of the CDR3 is TGTGCCAGCAGCCCCTCGCCTTCGAGCTCCTACAATGAGCAGTTCTTC.

This clonotype showed up many times. CDR3 residues: CASSQNPGERYSYEQYF. The CDR3 coding sequence is TGCGCCAGCAGCCAAAATCCGGGGGAGAGGTATTCCTACGAGCAGTACTTC. The chain employs TRBV4-1 and TRBJ2-7, with a weak D call TRBD2 (6 bases). The CDR3 contains 17 residues. Trimming cost V 2 bases and J 1 base, with 18 bases left between them. Germline lookup yields CDR1 MGHRA and CDR2 YSYEKL.

CDR3 sequence reads: CASKRGKDTEAFF. The CDR3 nucleotides are TGCGCCAGCAAGAGAGGGAAGGACACTGAAGCTTTCTTT. The V call is TRBV4-1, the J call TRBJ1-1; D is ambiguous. Germline V gene lookup returns CDR1 MGHRA and CDR2 YSYEKL. V lost 7 bases and J lost 3, with 12 bases in between. This CDR3 has 13 amino acids.

This clonotype was recorded at least ten times. The chain combines TRBV2 with TRBJ2-2; the D gene is possibly TRBD1 (5 bases). Trimming shortened V by 3 bases and J by 0 bases, and 8 bases separated the two germline ends. The CDR3 consists of 15 residues. CDR1 is SNHLY, CDR2 FYNNEI, per germline. This CDR3 reads CASSEHRSNTGELFF. As DNA, the CDR3 is TGTGCCAGCAGTGAGCACAGGTCGAACACCGGGGAGCTGTTTTTT.

This clonotype was counted many times. The genes are TRBV18 and TRBJ2-5, with TRBD2 matching 8 bases. The CDR3 loop spans 15 amino acids. V was clipped by 2 bases and J by 2 bases; unmatched bases: 4. The germline V gene has CDR1 KGHSH and CDR2 LQKENI. The CDR3 sequence: CASSPSLAEQETQYF. In nucleotides, the CDR3 is TGTGCCAGCTCACCATCACTAGCGGAACAAGAGACCCAGTACTTC. The variable domain in full, completed from reference TRBV18 and TRBJ2-5, reads NAGVMQNPRHLVRRRGQEARLRCSPMKGHSHVYWYRQLPEEGLKFMVYLQKENIIDESGMPKERFSAEFPKEGPSILRIQQVVRGDSAAYFCASSPSLAEQETQYFGPGTRLLVL.